These 10 T cell receptor beta chains originate from one sample sequenced in a study of regulatory T cells in long-lasting Graves disease. Time point specified: newly diagnosed GD, antithyroid drugs for less than 3 months. Preparation of the TCR library used RNA extracted from PBMCs. Building the TCR beta libraries relied on iRepertoire HTBI primers, and CDR3 regions underwent Arm-PCR. TCRdb reanalysed the multiplex PCR reads using MiXCR and keeps one entry per CDR3 protein. The profile shows under 500,000 distinct CDR3 sequences, over 15% of them singletons. The sample was also reused in another study, on T cells in Graves' hyperthyroidism and ophthalmopathy.

The source material was peripheral blood mononuclear cells (PBMCs), sampled at new diagnosis, from a patient treated with antithyroid drugs. All receptors derive from a woman in her twenties or thirties with Graves disease.

In this sample, this clonotype turned up many times. The chain employs TRBV20-1 and TRBJ2-3; the D is unclear. Trimming stripped 6 bases from V and 4 bases from J, with 11 bases between. The CDR3 extends over 12 amino acids. Looked up from germline, CDR1 is DFQATT and CDR2 is SNEGSKA (reference sequence). The CDR3 reads CSAPRPSDTQYF. As DNA, the CDR3 is TGCAGTGCCCCCCGACCGTCAGATACGCAGTATTTT.

The V gene is TRBV20-1, the J gene TRBJ2-7; D gene ambiguous. Per germline, CDR1 DFQATT and CDR2 SNEGSKA (reference sequence). V was pared by 0 bases and J by 2 bases, with 8 bases between. The CDR3 length is 13 residues. Written as DNA, the CDR3 is TGCAGTGCTAGAGATTCGCAGACCTACGAGCAGTACTTC. This translates into CSARDSQTYEQYF.

At least ten counts were recorded for this clonotype. The gene calls are TRBV5-1 and TRBJ2-3; the D gene is possibly TRBD2 (5 bases). CDR3 length: 13 amino acids. The germline CDR1 and CDR2 sequences are SGHRS and YFSETQ. V was shortened by 4 bases and J by 2 bases, with 8 bases between the two germline ends. DNA of the CDR3: TGCGCCAGCAGCCCGACTATCACAGATACGCAGTATTTT. This translates into CASSPTITDTQYF.

Of note for this clonotype: The junction and the germline gene differ at one end; a read error may be behind it. For the CDR3, the DNA is TGTGCCAGCAGTAACCGGGACAGGGCAAACTTC. This sequence encodes CASSNRDRANF. V usage is TRBV28 and J usage is TRBJ2-5; the match to TRBD1 covers 9 bases. The CDR3 is made up of 11 amino acids. Germline V gene data show CDR1 as MDHEN and CDR2 as SYDVKM.

Details on this clonotype: Since a far larger clone is one base different, this is likely a read error. The chain joins TRBV7-9 to TRBJ1-1; 7 bases are shared with TRBD1. The V gene's germline CDR1 is SEHNR and CDR2 FQNEAQ (reference sequence). The CDR3 length is 15 residues. The DNA for the CDR3 is TGTGCCAGCAGCCCAGGACAGGAGCAGTATCCTGAAGCTCTCTTT. Its protein product is CASSPGQEQYPEALF.

In its sample, this clonotype was seen a few times. The chain uses TRBV6-1 and TRBJ2-3; D possibly corresponds to TRBD2 (5 bases). This CDR3 spans 16 amino acids. Germline-derived CDR1 and CDR2 are MNHNS and SASEGT. The V gene lost 2 bases and the J gene lost 4 bases, with 16 bases spanning the gap. CDR3 amino acids: CASSEWVGEEPDTQYF. CDR3 bases: TGTGCCAGCAGTGAATGGGTGGGAGAGGAGCCAGATACGCAGTATTTT.

This clonotype was counted at least ten times. The V gene is TRBV28, the J gene TRBJ1-1; D gene unclear. CDR3 length: 14 amino acids. Trimming cost V 2 bases and J 3 bases, with 10 bases left between them. CDR1 MDHEN and CDR2 SYDVKM come from the germline V gene. This CDR3 reads CASSLLRADTEAFF. CDR3 DNA: TGTGCCAGCAGTTTACTGCGGGCGGACACTGAAGCTTTCTTT.

This clonotype occurred a few times. The V and J genes are TRBV29-1 and TRBJ1-2, with 12 bases identical to TRBD1. Germline loops: CDR1 SQVTM, CDR2 ANQGSEA. The CDR3 has 18 residues. Trimming took 0 bases from V and 5 from J; bases not matched to a gene: 13. The chain's CDR3 is CSVEDTKRGTGGVYGYTF. CDR3 nucleotide sequence: TGCAGCGTTGAAGATACGAAAAGGGGGACAGGGGGCGTGTATGGCTACACCTTC.

Many counts were recorded for this clonotype. This chain joins TRBV15 and TRBJ2-5; D call uncertain. This CDR3 is 15 amino acids long. The germline V gene encodes CDR1 LNHNV and CDR2 YYDKDF (reference sequence). V was pared by 0 bases and J by 0 bases, with 8 bases between. The DNA of the CDR3 is TGTGCCACCAGCAGAGAACCCCATAACCAAGAGACCCAGTACTTC. Translated, it gives CATSREPHNQETQYF.

This clonotype was found many times. The chain is built from TRBV27 and TRBJ2-6; 9 nucleotides align to TRBD1. Germline loops: CDR1 MNHEY, CDR2 SMNVEV (reference sequence). CDR3 length: 18 amino acids. Losses at the gene ends were 5 bases for V and 2 bases for J; bases not matched to a gene: 10. CDR3 in DNA: TGTGCCAGCAGTGCCCCCGGGACAGGGAGGCCTGGGGCCAACGTCCTGACTTTC. Its protein product is CASSAPGTGRPGANVLTF.